This T cell receptor (beta chain) was sequenced in a study of T cells in Graves' hyperthyroidism and ophthalmopathy. Looking at the study overall: Peripheral blood specimens were obtained at initial diagnosis, prior to any treatment.

This clonotype was counted ten times or more. Its antigen remains unidentified. RNA transcripts provided the source from which TCR beta CDR3 regions were amplified. Primed by the HTBI set, a first-round RT-PCR was run on the TCR CDR3. Each CDR3 protein is one row after TCRdb ran MiXCR on the multiplex PCR reads. The table lists approximately 430,000 distinct CDR3 sequences, 15% to 17% of them singletons, with over 12% in the top ten. General study results and limits: Ophthalmopathy was model-predicted a median approximately six months pre-onset.

The receptor's source is a woman aged 18-29 years with Graves' hyperthyroidism. Sequenced sample: blood.

The DNA for the CDR3 is TGTGCCAGCAACCACACCGGTTGGGGTTTACAGACCCAGTACTTC. Its protein product is CASNHTGWGLQTQYF. This sequence joins TRBV3-1 and TRBJ2-5, with D uncertain. Germline lookup yields CDR1 LGHDT and CDR2 YNNKEL (reference sequence). This CDR3 region has 15 residues. Trimming stripped 7 bases from V and 6 bases from J, with 21 bases between.